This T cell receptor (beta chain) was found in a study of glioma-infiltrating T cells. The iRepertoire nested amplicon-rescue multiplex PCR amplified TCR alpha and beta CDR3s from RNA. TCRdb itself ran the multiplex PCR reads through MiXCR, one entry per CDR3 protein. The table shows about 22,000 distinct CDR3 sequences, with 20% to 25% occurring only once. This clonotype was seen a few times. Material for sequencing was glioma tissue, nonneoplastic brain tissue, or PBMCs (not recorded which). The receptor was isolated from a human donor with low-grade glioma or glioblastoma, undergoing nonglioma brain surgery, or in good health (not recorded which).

CDR3 sequence reads: CASLEGTNEKLFF. The CDR3 nucleotides are TGTGCCAGCTTAGAGGGAACTAATGAAAAACTGTTTTTT. The rearrangement joins TRBV19 to TRBJ1-4; D not certain. CDR1 is LNHDA, CDR2 SQIVND, per germline (reference sequence). CDR3 length: 13 amino acids. V gave up 9 bases and J gave up 1 base, with 9 bases separating them.